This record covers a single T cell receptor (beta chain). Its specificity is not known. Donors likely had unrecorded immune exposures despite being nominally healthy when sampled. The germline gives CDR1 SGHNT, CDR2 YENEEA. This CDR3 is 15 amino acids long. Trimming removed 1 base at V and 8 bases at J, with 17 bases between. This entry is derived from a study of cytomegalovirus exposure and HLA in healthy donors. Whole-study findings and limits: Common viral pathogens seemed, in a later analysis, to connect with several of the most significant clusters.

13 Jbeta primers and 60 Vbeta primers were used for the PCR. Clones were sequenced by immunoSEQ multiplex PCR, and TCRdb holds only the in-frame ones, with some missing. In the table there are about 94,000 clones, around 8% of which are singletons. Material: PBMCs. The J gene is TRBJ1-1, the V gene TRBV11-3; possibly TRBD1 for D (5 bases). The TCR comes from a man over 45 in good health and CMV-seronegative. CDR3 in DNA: TGTGCCAGCAGCTTAGGAGGGGCGGGAGCGTCGGAAGCTTTCTTT. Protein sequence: CASSLGGAGASEAFF.